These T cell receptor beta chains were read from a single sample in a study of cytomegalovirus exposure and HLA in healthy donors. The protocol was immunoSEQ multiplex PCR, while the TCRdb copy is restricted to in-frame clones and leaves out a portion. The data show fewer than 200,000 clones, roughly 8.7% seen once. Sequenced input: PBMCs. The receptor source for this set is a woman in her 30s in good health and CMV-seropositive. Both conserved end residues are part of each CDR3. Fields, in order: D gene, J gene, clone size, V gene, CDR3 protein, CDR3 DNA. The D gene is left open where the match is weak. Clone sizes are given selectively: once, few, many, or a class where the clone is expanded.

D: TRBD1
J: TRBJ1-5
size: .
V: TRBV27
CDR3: CASSLGTGRWQPQHF
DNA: TGTGCCAGCAGTCTGGGGACAGGGAGATGGCAGCCCCAGCATTTT

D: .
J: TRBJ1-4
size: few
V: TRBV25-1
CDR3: CASSYGWAGDEKLFF
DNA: TGTGCCAGCAGTTATGGGTGGGCAGGGGATGAAAAACTGTTTTTT

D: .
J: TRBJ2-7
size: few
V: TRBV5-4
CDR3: CASSRPDNYEQYF
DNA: TGTGCCAGCAGCCGCCCTGACAACTACGAGCAGTACTTC

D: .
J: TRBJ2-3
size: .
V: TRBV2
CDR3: CASSAQVPVSTDTQYF
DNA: TGTGCCAGCAGTGCACAGGTCCCAGTTAGCACAGATACGCAGTATTTT

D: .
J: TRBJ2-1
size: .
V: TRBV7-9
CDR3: CASKSRSVGVHEQFF
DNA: TGTGCCAGCAAGAGTCGGAGTGTCGGCGTCCATGAGCAGTTCTTC

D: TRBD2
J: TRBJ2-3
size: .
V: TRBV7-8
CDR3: CASSLVGTSGPDTQYF
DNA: TGTGCCAGCAGCTTAGTCGGGACTAGTGGGCCAGATACGCAGTATTTT

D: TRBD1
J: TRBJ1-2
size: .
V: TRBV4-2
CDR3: CASSQVATGRYCYTF
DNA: TGTGCCAGCAGCCAAGTGGCGACAGGGCGATATTGCTACACCTTC

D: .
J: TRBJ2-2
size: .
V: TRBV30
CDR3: CAWSVRDTGELFF
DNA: TGTGCCTGGAGTGTTAGAGACACCGGGGAGCTGTTTTTT

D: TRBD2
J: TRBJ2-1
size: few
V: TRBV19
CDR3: CASSIDRGGWQFF
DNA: TGTGCCAGTAGTATAGATCGGGGGGGATGGCAGTTCTTC

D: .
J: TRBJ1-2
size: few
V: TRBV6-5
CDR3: CASSSTGHLNYGYTF
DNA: TGTGCCAGCAGCTCAACAGGGCACCTTAACTATGGCTACACCTTC

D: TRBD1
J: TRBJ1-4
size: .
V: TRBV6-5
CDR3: CASRPTGGKEKLFF
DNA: TGTGCCAGCAGACCTACAGGGGGCAAAGAAAAACTGTTTTTT

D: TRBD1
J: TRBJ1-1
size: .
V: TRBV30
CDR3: CAWEEAGGTEAFF
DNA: TGTGCCTGGGAAGAGGCAGGGGGCACTGAAGCTTTCTTT

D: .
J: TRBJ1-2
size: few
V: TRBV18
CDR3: CASSPPSTGNSGYTF
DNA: TGTGCCAGCTCACCCCCGTCCACAGGGAACTCTGGCTACACCTTC

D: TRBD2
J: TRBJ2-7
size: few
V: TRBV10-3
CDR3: CAIRSSGGRYEQYF
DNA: TGTGCCATCAGATCTAGCGGGGGACGCTACGAGCAGTACTTC

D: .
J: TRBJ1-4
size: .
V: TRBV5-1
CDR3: CASSLGPGTNEKLFF
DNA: TGCGCCAGCAGCTTGGGACCAGGTACTAATGAAAAACTGTTTTTT

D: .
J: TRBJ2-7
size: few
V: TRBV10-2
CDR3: CASSDGVEQYF
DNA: TGCGCCAGCAGTGACGGGGTCGAGCAGTACTTC

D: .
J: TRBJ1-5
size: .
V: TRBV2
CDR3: CASSESVPSNQPQHF
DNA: TGTGCCAGCAGTGAATCCGTTCCTAGCAATCAGCCCCAGCATTTT

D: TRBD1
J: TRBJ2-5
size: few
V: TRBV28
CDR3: CASRKTGEETQYF
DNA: TGTGCCAGCAGGAAGACAGGGGAAGAGACCCAGTACTTC

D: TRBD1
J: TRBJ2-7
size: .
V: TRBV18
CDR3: CASSPPGTGPYEQYF
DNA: TGTGCCAGCTCACCCCCAGGGACAGGGCCCTACGAGCAGTACTTC

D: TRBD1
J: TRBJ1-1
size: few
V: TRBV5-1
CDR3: CASSPGQGAGGNTEAFF
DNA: TGCGCCAGCAGCCCCGGACAGGGGGCCGGAGGGAACACTGAAGCTTTCTTT

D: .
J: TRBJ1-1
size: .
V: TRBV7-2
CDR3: CASSLDRANTEAFF
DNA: TGTGCCAGCAGCTTAGACAGGGCGAACACTGAAGCTTTCTTT

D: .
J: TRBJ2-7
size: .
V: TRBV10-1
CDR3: CASSDGHLKEQYF
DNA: TGCGCCAGCAGTGACGGACACCTCAAAGAGCAGTACTTC

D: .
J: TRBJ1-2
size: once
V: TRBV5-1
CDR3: CASSLEEGDGYTF
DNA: TGCGCCAGCAGCTTGGAAGAGGGAGACGGCTACACCTTC

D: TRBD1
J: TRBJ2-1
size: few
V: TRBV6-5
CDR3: CASSYDRGLIWNEQFF
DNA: TGTGCCAGCAGTTACGACAGGGGGCTTATTTGGAATGAGCAGTTCTTC

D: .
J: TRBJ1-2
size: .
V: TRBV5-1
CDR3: CASSLELGSMGGYTF
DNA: TGCGCCAGCAGCTTGGAACTAGGATCAATGGGGGGCTACACCTTC

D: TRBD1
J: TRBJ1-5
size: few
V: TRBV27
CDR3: CASRSRVDRGNQPQHF
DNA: TGTGCCAGCAGATCCCGGGTGGACAGGGGCAATCAGCCCCAGCATTTT